This T cell receptor (beta chain) was retrieved from a study of cytomegalovirus exposure and HLA in healthy donors. Study-wide findings and caveats: A later analysis linked a missense DCLRE1C variant to TCR beta V- and J-gene trimming.

Amplification used 60 Vbeta primers and 13 Jbeta primers. Method: immunoSEQ multiplex PCR; TCRdb's copy keeps in-frame clones and lacks some. The sample lists about 190,000 clones, roughly 79% occurring once. CDR3 length: 17 residues. Trimming removed 4 bases from V and 7 bases from J; junction bases left unmatched: 9. Per germline, CDR1 SGDLS and CDR2 YYNGEE. The sample holds a few counts of this clone. Its target is unknown. What was sequenced was PBMCs. The sequence was obtained from a young woman in good health and CMV-seronegative. The V and J genes are TRBV9 and TRBJ2-1, with TRBD2 identical over 15 bases. The CDR3 sequence: CASSPGTSGGTWNEQFF. For the CDR3, the DNA is TGTGCCAGCAGCCCCGGGACTAGCGGGGGGACCTGGAATGAGCAGTTCTTC.